Sequencing of this TCR beta chain was carried out in a study of early T cells in non-severe SARS-CoV-2 infection. Study-level background: Sequencing of unsorted whole blood was done on bulk RNA, leaving chains unpaired.

V dropped 0 bases and J dropped 4 bases, with 3 bases sitting between them. The CDR3 length is 12 residues. The V gene's germline CDR1 is SEHNR and CDR2 FQNEAQ (reference sequence). TCRdb recomputed calls from the 5' RACE reads with MiXCR, one row per CDR3 protein. The table records 56,000 or so distinct CDR3 sequences, about 15% of them present only once. This receptor was identified in an adult who was a healthcare worker with PCR-confirmed SARS-CoV-2 infection or an uninfected control (not recorded which). V and J are TRBV7-9 and TRBJ2-5; D ambiguous. The specimen comprised whole blood, sampled at baseline. CDR3 nucleotides: TGTGCCAGCAGCTTAGCCCGAGAGACCCAGTACTTC. This encodes CASSLARETQYF.